This TCR beta chain was captured by sequencing in a study of graft-versus-host responses after intestinal transplantation. Study results and caveats: Early post-transplant declines in HvG were associated with peak levels of circulating GvH clones. Detected in recipient marrow were GvH clones, some of which were first observed in ileum or blood.

Sequencing used immunoSEQ multiplex PCR; TCRdb keeps in-frame clones, though not all of them. The top ten clones hold roughly 0.18% of a sample with approximately 88,000 clones, 94% of them seen once. The CDR3 extends over 16 amino acids. Losses at the gene ends were 3 bases for V and 3 bases for J; bases not matched to a gene: 9. CDR1 and CDR2 (germline): GTSNPN, SVGIG (reference sequence). Note on this clone: As yet, its antigen is unknown.

Specimen: unstimulated CD4+ T cells sorted from spleen or lymph node cells, collected before transplant. This sequence joins TRBV30 and TRBJ1-4, with TRBD1 matching 8 bases. This TCR derives from a human donor who was the organ donor for an intestinal transplant. CDR3 coding DNA: TGTGCCTGGAGCGTTAAACAGGGGGGCTCTAATGAAAAACTGTTTTTT. Its translation is CAWSVKQGGSNEKLFF.